These T cell receptor beta chains were read from a single sample in a study of T cell responses to AZD1222 COVID-19 vaccine. Libraries were prepared by immunoSEQ multiplex PCR; TCRdb keeps only in-frame clonotypes and omits some of them. The repertoire consists of 110,000 or so clones, with 88% occurring once and the leading ten covering approximately 6.5%. Sequenced here: peripheral blood, sampled 28 days after the second AZD1222 dose. The receptors come from an adult who received the AZD1222 COVID-19 vaccine. The CDR3 runs from the conserved cysteine through the conserved F or W. A D gene is named only where the DNA matches it firmly. Clone size is given for some rows only: seen once, a few or many times, or a class if the clone is expanded.

.	TRBD1	TRBJ1-1	14	TRBV6-5	CASSTTGGDTEAFF	TGTGCCAGCAGTACGACAGGGGGTGACACTGAAGCTTTCTTT
.	.	TRBJ2-5	13	TRBV5-4	CASSLKGEETQYF	TGTGCCAGCAGCTTGAAGGGGGAAGAGACCCAGTACTTC
.	TRBD1	TRBJ1-3	16	TRBV4-1	CASSQEGTGASITIYF	TGCGCCAGCAGCCAAGAAGGCACAGGGGCTTCGATCACCATATATTTT
few	.	TRBJ1-1	13	TRBV7-2	CASSQLGALMAFF	TGTGCCAGCAGCCAACTCGGGGCTCTTATGGCTTTCTTT
.	TRBD1	TRBJ1-3	13	TRBV5-1	CASSLGQGDTIYF	TGCGCCAGCAGCTTAGGACAGGGGGACACCATATATTTT
.	.	TRBJ1-6	13	TRBV7-6	CASSPGRDSPLHF	TGTGCCAGCAGCCCAGGCAGAGATTCACCCCTCCACTTT
.	TRBD2	TRBJ2-2	17	TRBV2	CASSWTSGGPNTGELFF	TGTGCCAGCAGCTGGACTAGCGGGGGACCGAACACCGGGGAGCTGTTTTTT
.	.	TRBJ1-4	13	TRBV2	CASLTTPREKLFF	TGTGCCAGCCTGACTACCCCGCGGGAAAAACTGTTTTTT
once	TRBD1	TRBJ1-1	14	TRBV7-3	CASSPQQGSAEAFF	TGTGCCAGCAGCCCACAACAGGGGTCCGCTGAAGCTTTCTTT
.	.	TRBJ1-2	16	TRBV6-5	CASSYSAQLSNYGYTF	TGTGCCAGCAGTTACTCGGCACAGTTGTCTAACTATGGCTACACCTTC
.	.	TRBJ1-1	13	TRBV19	CASSMSSLTEAFF	TGTGCCAGTAGTATGTCAAGCTTGACTGAAGCTTTCTTT
.	.	TRBJ1-2	12	TRBV29-1	CSVVGDHYGYTF	TGCAGCGTTGTGGGGGATCACTATGGCTACACCTTC
.	.	TRBJ2-1	14	TRBV18	CASSPTSSYNEQFF	TGTGCCAGCTCTCCCACGAGCTCCTACAATGAGCAGTTCTTC
.	.	TRBJ1-2	13	TRBV19	CASSERANYGYTF	TGTGCCAGTAGTGAAAGAGCTAACTATGGCTACACCTTC
.	.	TRBJ1-2	15	TRBV7-2	CASSMGLKSNYGYTF	TGTGCCAGCAGCATGGGACTCAAATCTAACTATGGCTACACCTTC
.	.	TRBJ1-5	15	TRBV15	CATSREGSRIQPQHF	TGTGCCACCAGCAGAGAGGGCAGCAGAATACAGCCCCAGCATTTT
.	.	TRBJ2-1	16	TRBV11-2	CASIHSEGALYNEQFF	TGTGCCAGCATCCACTCGGAGGGGGCGTTGTACAATGAGCAGTTCTTC
.	.	TRBJ2-1	12	TRBV7-2	CASLTSPLEQFF	TGTGCCAGCCTAACCAGTCCGCTCGAGCAGTTCTTC
.	.	TRBJ1-1	15	TRBV3-1/TRBV3-2	CASSQGRVMNTEAFF	TGTGCCAGCAGCCAAGGCAGGGTGATGAACACTGAAGCTTTCTTT
.	.	TRBJ1-1	13	TRBV10-3	CAITDGANTEAFF	TGTGCCATCACTGACGGGGCGAACACTGAAGCTTTCTTT
.	TRBD1	TRBJ1-2	20	TRBV27	CASKNRDRGREEDSNYGYTF	TGTGCCAGCAAAAACCGGGACAGGGGACGAGAAGAGGATTCTAACTATGGCTACACCTTC
.	.	TRBJ1-6	16	TRBV7-2	CASSLGPLGLGSPLHF	TGTGCCAGCAGCTTAGGCCCCCTGGGCCTAGGGTCACCCCTCCACTTT
once	TRBD1	TRBJ1-2	13	TRBV12-3/TRBV12-4	CASSPGTGGGYTF	TGTGCCAGCAGTCCTGGGACAGGGGGAGGCTACACCTTC